These 29 T cell receptor beta chains came from one sample sequenced in a study of blood T cell repertoires in COVID-19. Repertoires were generated with immunoSEQ multiplex PCR, while TCRdb's copy carries only in-frame clones and drops some. The data contain fewer than 250,000 clones, 65% to 80% of them singletons. Sample: PBMCs or T cells enriched from blood (not recorded which). The receptors stem from a woman aged 45-65 years with acute COVID-19.

The chain has TRBV5-4 and TRBJ1-5; unclear D gene. With 2 bases removed from V and 0 bases from J, the gap between germline ends came to 9 bases. This CDR3 is 15 amino acids long. Per the germline V gene, CDR1 is SGHNT and CDR2 is YYREEE (reference sequence). Here the CDR3 reads CASSLQPNSNQPQHF. The CDR3 nucleotides are TGTGCCAGCAGCTTACAGCCTAATAGCAATCAGCCCCAGCATTTT.

The sample holds one count of this clone. The chain combines TRBV21-1 with TRBJ1-2; the table's D gene call, TRBD1, was not cross checked with the DNA. TRBV21-1 is assigned pseudogene status. The CDR3 has 14 amino acids. In DNA, the CDR3 is TGTGCCAGGAACAGACAGGGCCTTAACTATGGCTACACCTTC. Protein: CARNRQGLNYGYTF.

The rearrangement links TRBV5-1 to TRBJ1-2, with TRBD1 as a possible D gene (5 bases). Trimming removed 0 bases at V and 6 bases at J, with 15 bases between. Germline loops: CDR1 SGHRS, CDR2 YFSETQ. This CDR3 contains 15 residues. The CDR3 region is CASSLDGGSGDGYTF. In nucleotides, the CDR3 is TGCGCCAGCAGCTTGGATGGGGGAAGCGGGGATGGCTACACCTTC.

The genes are TRBV6-5 and TRBJ1-4; 7 bases fit TRBD1. This CDR3 is 15 amino acids long. Unmatched junction bases numbered 9, after V lost 5 bases and J lost 6 bases. From germline, CDR1 is MNHEY and CDR2 SVGAGI. CDR3 DNA: TGTGCCAGCAGTACACCGGGACAGAAGGATGAAAAACTGTTTTTT. This gives the protein CASSTPGQKDEKLFF.

Only one count was recorded for this clone. The V gene is TRBV29-1, the J gene TRBJ2-3, with D perhaps matching TRBD1 (6 bases). V lost 6 bases to trimming and J lost 4 bases, with 11 bases between them. Per germline, CDR1 SQVTM and CDR2 ANQGSEA. This CDR3 has 12 amino acids. The DNA of the CDR3 is TGCAGCGTAGACGGACAGCCAGATACGCAGTATTTT. It translates to CSVDGQPDTQYF.

This clone was seen only a few times. V usage is TRBV5-1 and J usage is TRBJ1-4; TRBD1 is a possible D gene (5 bases). Germline values: CDR1 SGHRS, CDR2 YFSETQ. The CDR3 totals 13 residues. V was pared by 5 bases and J by 7 bases, with 12 bases between. DNA of the CDR3: TGCGCCAGCAGGGGGTCAGGGATTGAAAAACTGTTTTTT. The encoded protein is CASRGSGIEKLFF.

This clone turned up a few times. The rearrangement joins TRBV7-6 to TRBJ2-3, with D perhaps TRBD2 (5 bases). The V end lost 5 bases, the J end lost 0 bases, and 15 bases lay between the germline ends. This CDR3 spans 16 amino acids. Germline CDR1 reads SGHVS; CDR2 reads FNYEAQ. The CDR3 protein is CASSRGLISSTDTQYF. CDR3 DNA: TGTGCCAGCAGCCGAGGACTTATTTCTAGCACAGATACGCAGTATTTT.

CDR3 sequence (DNA): TGCGCCAGCAGCCTGGCTAGCGGACCTTACGAGCAGTACGTC. This codes for CASSLASGPYEQYV. The chain is built from TRBV5-1 and TRBJ2-7; 7 bases are a match to TRBD2. The CDR3 spans 14 residues. V shed 4 bases and J 4 bases; nucleotides not matched to a gene: 8. Germline lookup yields CDR1 SGHRS and CDR2 YFSETQ.

The chain uses TRBV12-3 or TRBV12-4 and TRBJ2-3; a weak D match, TRBD1 (6 bases). CDR3 size: 13 residues. V was pared by 3 bases and J by 4 bases, with 8 bases between. The CDR3 bases are TGTGCCAGCAGTTTGGACAGATCAGATACGCAGTATTTT. Its protein is CASSLDRSDTQYF.

The chain uses TRBV5-1 and TRBJ2-7; 9 nucleotides agree with TRBD1. Germline V gene sequence: CDR1 SGHRS, CDR2 YFSETQ. The length of the CDR3 is 14 residues. Trimming at V came to 4 bases and at J to 5 bases, leaving 7 bases not matched to a gene. In nucleotides, the CDR3 is TGCGCCAGCAGCCGGGGACAGGGAGGTGACGAGCAGTACGTC. It is translated as CASSRGQGGDEQYV.

The V gene is TRBV6-5, the J gene TRBJ1-5, with D possibly being TRBD1 (5 bases). Germline V lookup: CDR1 MNHEY, CDR2 SVGAGI. The V end lost 4 bases, the J end lost 7 bases, and 11 bases lay between the germline ends. The CDR3 length is 13 residues. The CDR3 loop is CASSWAGVQPQHF. The CDR3 DNA reads as TGTGCCAGCAGTTGGGCGGGGGTCCAGCCCCAGCATTTT.

CDR3 DNA sequence: TGTGCCAGTAAGTTCAAAGGAGGAGAGCAGTTCTTC. Protein sequence: CASKFKGGEQFF. The V and J genes are TRBV28 and TRBJ2-1; a weak D match, TRBD2 (5 bases). Trimming took off 9 bases at V and 10 bases at J, with 16 bases between the two ends. The CDR3 runs to 12 residues. The V gene's germline CDR1 is MDHEN and CDR2 SYDVKM.

The CDR3 coding sequence is TGTGCCAGCAGTTACTCGAGTATCACAGGTGCTAGTGGCTACACCTTC. Protein sequence: CASSYSSITGASGYTF. This chain joins TRBV6-5 and TRBJ1-2, with a weak D call TRBD1 (5 bases). The germline CDR1 and CDR2 sequences are MNHEY and SVGAGI. The CDR3 has 16 residues. Trimming shortened V by 0 bases and J by 7 bases, and 18 bases separated the two germline ends.

As DNA, the CDR3 is TGTGCCAGCAGCTTTAGAGGCGGGGAGCTGTTTTTT. As protein: CASSFRGGELFF. The V call is TRBV7-7, the J call TRBJ2-2; D is ambiguous. V gave up 3 bases and J gave up 7 bases, with 6 bases separating them. The CDR3 consists of 12 residues. The germline CDR1 and CDR2 sequences are SSHAT and FNYEAQ (reference sequence).

The chain links TRBV4-1 to TRBJ2-5, with 9 bases that match TRBD1. The CDR3 covers 15 residues. Germline trimming cut 2 bases from V and 5 bases from J; bases unmatched to any gene: 6. Germline V gives CDR1 MGHRA, CDR2 YSYEKL. The CDR3 here is CASSQWGQGTETQYF. The CDR3 DNA reads as TGCGCCAGCAGCCAATGGGGACAGGGAACGGAGACCCAGTACTTC.

This clone occurred once. As DNA, the CDR3 is TGTGCCAGCAGTTTCCTCCCGACAGATACGCAGTATTTT. Protein: CASSFLPTDTQYF. This sequence joins TRBV28 and TRBJ2-3; D not resolved. Trimming stripped 3 bases from V and 3 bases from J, with 7 bases between. The CDR3 spans 13 residues. Germline values: CDR1 MDHEN, CDR2 SYDVKM. Looking up the rest from reference TRBV28 and TRBJ2-3 gives the full variable domain: DVKVTQSSRYLVKRTGEKVFLECVQDMDHENMFWYRQDPGLGLRLIYFSYDVKMKEKGDIPEGYSVSREKKERFSLILESASTNQTSMYLCASSFLPTDTQYFGPGTRLTVL.

This chain links TRBV28 with TRBJ1-2, with D possibly being TRBD1 (5 bases). The germline CDR1 and CDR2 sequences are MDHEN and SYDVKM. The V gene lost 6 bases and the J gene lost 4 bases, with 9 bases spanning the gap. The CDR3 is 12 amino acids. In nucleotides, the CDR3 is TGTGCCAGCAGAGACAGCCCCTATGGCTACACCTTC. Its translation: CASRDSPYGYTF.

The chain uses TRBV3-1 (or the pseudogene TRBV3-2) and TRBJ2-2; 11 nucleotides agree with TRBD1. The CDR3 runs 15 residues. Germline CDR1 and CDR2: LGHDT and YNNKEL (reference sequence). The trim removed 7 bases at V and 9 bases at J, leaving 10 bases unmatched. CDR3 sequence reads: CASTRGTGGERELFF. As DNA, the CDR3 is TGTGCCAGCACCCGCGGGACAGGGGGTGAAAGGGAGCTGTTTTTT.

V usage is TRBV3-1 (or the pseudogene TRBV3-2) and J usage is TRBJ2-5; 10 bases align to TRBD2. Germline assignment: CDR1 LGHDT and CDR2 YNNKEL (reference sequence). The CDR3 runs to 16 residues. V was pared by 1 base and J by 1 base, with 3 bases of the junction left unmatched. Here the CDR3 reads CASSQATSGVQETQYF. In DNA, the CDR3 is TGTGCCAGCAGCCAAGCCACTAGCGGGGTCCAAGAGACCCAGTACTTC.

In nucleotides, the CDR3 is TGTGCCAGCAGCCCCTCGGAGAGTAGCAATCAGCCCCAGCATTTT. Translating it yields CASSPSESSNQPQHF. This chain uses TRBV6-5 with TRBJ1-5; D is unresolved. Per the germline V gene, CDR1 is MNHEY and CDR2 is SVGAGI. The CDR3 contains 15 residues. V lost 6 bases to trimming and J lost 0 bases, with 12 bases between them.

The rearrangement links TRBV9 to TRBJ1-6, with TRBD1 identical over 10 bases. Trimming took 3 bases from V and 8 from J; bases not matched to a gene: 8. The CDR3 loop spans 16 amino acids. Germline CDR1 reads SGDLS; CDR2 reads YYNGEE. The DNA for the CDR3 is TGTGCCAGCAGCGCGGGACAGGGGCAACTATATTCACCCCTCCACTTT. Protein product: CASSAGQGQLYSPLHF. The full variable domain, rest sourced from reference TRBV9 and TRBJ1-6, is DSGVTQTPKHLITATGQRVTLRCSPRSGDLSVYWYQQSLDQGLQFLIQYYNGEERAKGNILERFSAQQFPDLHSELNLSSLELGDSALYFCASSAGQGQLYSPLHFGNGTRLTVT.

The rearrangement uses TRBV4-2 and TRBJ1-3; D may be TRBD1 (6 bases). V lost 4 bases and J 11 bases, leaving 12 bases between the germline ends. The CDR3 contains 12 residues. Germline V CDR1 and CDR2: LGHNA, YNFKEQ. The CDR3 loop is CASSPQGSAIYF. CDR3 sequence (DNA): TGTGCCAGCAGCCCTCAGGGGTCCGCCATATATTTT.

The V gene is TRBV18, the J gene TRBJ1-2; 7 nucleotides align to TRBD1. Germline-derived CDR1 and CDR2 are KGHSH and LQKENI. The V gene end was trimmed by 2 bases and the J gene end by 7 bases; junction bases not matched to a gene: 7. The CDR3 sequence is 14 residues long. The CDR3 sequence: CASSPDRDFSGYTF. The CDR3 region has the DNA TGTGCCAGCTCACCAGACAGGGACTTTTCTGGCTACACCTTC.

The count of this clone is one. V gene TRBV7-6 combines with J gene TRBJ1-2, with TRBD1 matching over 7 bases. In germline, CDR1 is SGHVS, CDR2 FNYEAQ. With 5 bases clipped from V and 7 bases from J, the junction kept 10 bases outside the gene matches. The CDR3 has 14 residues. This CDR3 reads CASSPVEGAGGYTF. The CDR3, as DNA: TGTGCCAGCAGCCCGGTGGAGGGGGCAGGTGGCTACACCTTC. The entire variable domain, with the rest obtained from reference TRBV7-6 and TRBJ1-2, is as follows: GAGVSQSPRYKVTKRGQDVALRCDPISGHVSLYWYRQALGQGPEFLTYFNYEAQQDKSGLPNDRFSAERPEGSISTLTIQRTEQRDSAMYRCASSPVEGAGGYTFGSGTRLTVV.

DNA of the CDR3: TGTGCCACCAACAGGGATGGCAATCAGCCCCAGCATTTT. Translated: CATNRDGNQPQHF. This chain joins TRBV24-1 and TRBJ1-5; a weak D match, TRBD1 (6 bases). Germline CDR1 and CDR2: KGHDR and SFDVKD. The CDR3 covers 13 residues. The V and J ends lost 8 bases and 2 bases respectively, with 9 bases between them.

The count of this clone is one. The chain joins TRBV19 to TRBJ2-7; D perhaps matches TRBD1 (7 bases). V shed 4 bases and J shed 2 bases, with 15 bases lying between them. Germline CDR1 LNHDA, CDR2 SQIVND (reference sequence). This CDR3 spans 15 amino acids. The CDR3 sequence is CASSKGQGGTYEQYV. The DNA for the CDR3 is TGTGCCAGTAGTAAAGGCCAGGGGGGAACCTACGAGCAGTACGTC.

The gene calls are TRBV10-1 and TRBJ1-6; 8 bases agree with TRBD1. The CDR3 runs 16 residues. Germline V gene sequence: CDR1 WNHNN, CDR2 SYGVQD (reference sequence). V lost 5 bases to trimming and J lost 9 bases; unmatched junction nucleotides: 12. The CDR3 loop reads CASSINPGQVISPLHF. The CDR3 coding sequence is TGCGCCAGCAGTATCAATCCGGGACAGGTGATTTCACCCCTCCACTTT.

The rearrangement uses TRBV28 and TRBJ2-1, with 10 bases lining up with TRBD2. V lost 7 bases and J lost 5; bases outside the gene matches: 8. CDR1 is MDHEN and CDR2 is SYDVKM in the germline V gene. There are 15 residues in the CDR3. CDR3 amino acids: CASTPIAGGHNEQFF. The CDR3 DNA reads TGTGCCAGCACCCCAATAGCGGGGGGCCACAATGAGCAGTTCTTC. The full variable domain, completed using reference TRBV28 and TRBJ2-1, is DVKVTQSSRYLVKRTGEKVFLECVQDMDHENMFWYRQDPGLGLRLIYFSYDVKMKEKGDIPEGYSVSREKKERFSLILESASTNQTSMYLCASTPIAGGHNEQFFGPGTRLTVL.

The gene calls are TRBV5-1 and TRBJ1-5; 9 bases line up with TRBD1. This CDR3 has 15 residues. CDR1 and CDR2 (germline): SGHRS, YFSETQ. The ends lost 4 bases at V and 4 bases at J; junction bases unmatched: 6. CDR3 DNA sequence: TGCGCCAGCAGCGCAGGGACAGGGCATAATCAGCCCCAGCATTTT. Amino acid sequence: CASSAGTGHNQPQHF.